This T cell receptor (beta chain) was documented in a study of CD8+ T cells in alopecia areata. Study-wide results and caveats: Scalp samples also contribute reads from the resident alphabeta T cells found in normal skin. The study found higher clonality in lesional than normal scalp, especially in alopecia totalis/universalis. Mice showed TCR sharing more clearly than patients did, possibly owing to HLA.

Of note for this clone: Antigen: not known.

Per germline, CDR1 SQVTM and CDR2 ANQGSEA. The CDR3 length is 14 residues. Trimming pared 3 bases from V and 0 bases from J, leaving 12 bases between. Following RNA extraction, reverse transcription yielded cDNA that acted as the sequencing template. Sequencing used immunoSEQ multiplex PCR; TCRdb keeps in-frame clones, though not all of them. The table has 200,000 or so clones, more than 55% seen once. Specimen: CD8+ T cells sorted from blood. The chain is built from TRBV29-1 and TRBJ2-7; perhaps D is TRBD1 or TRBD2 (6 bases each). The receptor comes from a human donor in good health. The chain's CDR3 is CSVDEGGGSYEQYF. CDR3 bases: TGCAGCGTTGACGAGGGGGGAGGCTCCTACGAGCAGTACTTC.